Presented here are 27 T cell receptor beta chains from one specimen sequenced in a study of OX40 agonist ivuxolimab in advanced cancers. Measured with immunoSEQ multiplex PCR; TCRdb has only the in-frame clones, and not every one. In the table there are 90,000 or so clones, 92% of which are singletons. Source: CD4+ or CD8+ T cells sorted from blood, taken in a trial of the OX40 agonist ivuxolimab. Receptors were obtained from an adult with an advanced solid tumor such as melanoma, head and neck, liver or kidney cancer.

This clone appeared once. The chain has TRBV7-6 and TRBJ2-1; no clear D gene. The CDR3 contains 14 residues. Trimming pared 5 bases from V and 4 bases from J, leaving 12 bases between. Germline V gives CDR1 SGHVS, CDR2 FNYEAQ. The CDR3 here is CASSLMAVYNEQFF. CDR3 DNA: TGTGCCAGCAGCCTGATGGCGGTTTACAATGAGCAGTTCTTC.

V gene TRBV14 combines with J gene TRBJ2-7; D gene uncertain. Looked up from germline, CDR1 is SGHDN and CDR2 is FVKESK. The CDR3 runs to 17 residues. V lost 2 bases and J 10 bases, leaving 27 bases between the germline ends. CDR3 region: CASSQFDGYYEGSPQYF. In DNA form, the CDR3 reads TGTGCCAGCAGCCAATTCGACGGCTACTACGAAGGCTCCCCACAGTACTTC.

The chain is built from TRBV5-1 and TRBJ1-2; tentatively, D is TRBD1 (5 bases). Trimming took 3 bases from V and 8 from J, leaving 20 bases between them. Germline values: CDR1 SGHRS, CDR2 YFSETQ. The CDR3 runs to 15 residues. Here the CDR3 reads CASSWATKGPGGYTF. CDR3 in DNA: TGCGCCAGCAGCTGGGCGACCAAGGGGCCCGGGGGCTACACCTTC.

The chain is built from TRBV14 and TRBJ2-3, with D possibly TRBD1 on 5 matching bases. The CDR3 has 16 amino acids. CDR1 and CDR2 from the germline V gene are SGHDN and FVKESK. V lost 1 base, J lost 1 base, and 12 bases lay in between. CDR3 coding DNA: TGTGCCAGCAGCCAAGTAATTGGGGCAGGCACAGATACGCAGTATTTT. Protein sequence: CASSQVIGAGTDTQYF.

The rearrangement links TRBV19 to TRBJ1-1; D is unresolved. This CDR3 spans 15 amino acids. The germline gives CDR1 LNHDA, CDR2 SQIVND (reference sequence). Trimming took 3 bases from V and 2 from J, leaving 13 bases between them. The CDR3, as DNA: TGTGCCAGTAGTATCCGGGTAACGAGAAACACTGAAGCTTTCTTT. Translated: CASSIRVTRNTEAFF.

The genes are TRBV25-1 and TRBJ2-5; the D is unclear. Germline values: CDR1 MGHDK, CDR2 SYGVNS. V was clipped by 1 base and J by 1 base, with 7 bases between them. This CDR3 has 14 amino acids. The CDR3 spells CASSELVSQETQYF. The CDR3 nucleotides are TGTGCCAGCAGTGAATTGGTCAGCCAAGAGACCCAGTACTTC.

The V and J genes are TRBV10-3 and TRBJ2-7; 8 bases line up with TRBD1. After removal of 0 bases from V and 6 bases from J, the junction contained 4 bases not matched to a gene. Per the germline V gene, CDR1 is ENHRY and CDR2 is SYGVKD. There are 14 residues in the CDR3. The CDR3 nucleotides read TGTGCCATCAGTGAGTCAGACAGGGGTTCCGAGCAGTACTTC. The encoded protein is CAISESDRGSEQYF.

The chain combines TRBV7-2 with TRBJ2-1; 10 bases are shared with TRBD2. Germline CDR1 reads SGHTA; CDR2 reads FQGNSA. V lost 6 bases, J lost 4 bases, and 6 bases stayed unmatched. The CDR3 runs to 15 residues. The CDR3 DNA reads as TGTGCCAGCAGTTTAAAGCGGGGGGGATACAATGAGCAGTTCTTC. Translated: CASSLKRGGYNEQFF.

CDR3 DNA: TGTGCCAGCAGCCAAGATCCCACATTTTACAGGGAACACGAGCAGTACTTC. Protein product: CASSQDPTFYREHEQYF. The rearrangement links TRBV14 to TRBJ2-7, with D tentatively TRBD1 (6 bases). Trimming removed 0 bases at V and 5 bases at J, with 20 bases between. Germline loops: CDR1 SGHDN, CDR2 FVKESK. The CDR3 loop spans 17 amino acids.

The J gene is TRBJ1-5, the V gene TRBV19; D perhaps matches TRBD1 (6 bases). Trimming cost V 6 bases and J 6 bases, with 15 bases left between them. The CDR3 is made up of 14 amino acids. Germline values: CDR1 LNHDA, CDR2 SQIVND (reference sequence). CDR3 loop: CASRGRGGSQPQHF. The CDR3 DNA reads as TGTGCCAGTAGAGGTAGGGGGGGGAGTCAGCCCCAGCATTTT.

The J gene is TRBJ2-5, the V gene TRBV19, with 7 bases fitting TRBD1. J gave up 4 bases and V 4 bases, and 6 bases lay outside the gene matches. This CDR3 has 14 amino acids. Germline assignment: CDR1 LNHDA and CDR2 SQIVND (reference sequence). This CDR3 is CASSNHRGGETQYF. The DNA of the CDR3 is TGTGCCAGTAGTAACCACAGGGGTGGAGAGACCCAGTACTTC.

The chain has TRBV27 and TRBJ2-5; TRBD2 is a possible D gene (6 bases). V dropped 2 bases and J dropped 6 bases, with 16 bases sitting between them. Germline lookup yields CDR1 MNHEY and CDR2 SMNVEV (reference sequence). CDR3 length: 15 residues. CDR3 sequence: CASSLIGGRGKTQYF. The CDR3 coding sequence is TGTGCCAGCAGTTTAATCGGGGGAAGAGGAAAGACCCAGTACTTC.

The gene calls are TRBV7-9 and TRBJ1-2; TRBD1 might be the D (5 bases). CDR3 length equals 15 residues. Per the germline V gene, CDR1 is SEHNR and CDR2 is FQNEAQ (reference sequence). Trimming stripped 5 bases from V and 8 bases from J, with 21 bases between. The CDR3 nucleotides read TGTGCCAGCAGCCCGCTCTATGACAGCCCAGACGGCTACACCTTC. It yields the protein CASSPLYDSPDGYTF.

J is TRBJ2-5 and V is TRBV7-3; 7 bases match TRBD1. Trimming removed 5 bases from V and 7 bases from J; junction bases left unmatched: 10. Germline V gene lookup returns CDR1 SGHTA and CDR2 FQGTGA. The CDR3 is 14 residues long. Here the CDR3 reads CASSDWDRNSTQYF. Written as DNA, the CDR3 is TGTGCCAGCAGCGACTGGGACAGAAATTCGACCCAGTACTTC.

This clone has a handful of counts. This sequence joins TRBV6-5 and TRBJ2-2; D is unresolved. The V end was cut by 0 bases, the J end by 4 bases, with 12 bases between. Germline lookup yields CDR1 MNHEY and CDR2 SVGAGI. The CDR3 runs to 16 residues. The CDR3 region has the DNA TGTGCCAGCAGTTACTCAACGGCAGGATCCACCGGGGAGCTGTTTTTT. Translating it yields CASSYSTAGSTGELFF.

The J gene is TRBJ2-6, the V gene TRBV7-8, with D unclear. The germline V gene has CDR1 SGHVS and CDR2 FQNEAQ. This CDR3 region has 19 residues. V gave up 5 bases and J gave up 0 bases, with 20 bases separating them. The chain's CDR3 is CASSLPRSSLLSGANVLTF. The CDR3 bases are TGTGCCAGCAGCCTCCCCCGGAGCTCCCTCCTCTCTGGGGCCAACGTCCTGACTTTC.

J is TRBJ2-1 and V is TRBV5-4, with no clear D. The CDR3 totals 13 residues. V was clipped by 7 bases and J by 7 bases, with 15 bases between them. The germline V gene has CDR1 SGHNT and CDR2 YYREEE (reference sequence). CDR3 bases: TGTGCCAGCTTGGACCAGACTTCTAATGAGCAGTTCTTC. Amino acid sequence: CASLDQTSNEQFF. Complete variable domain (other parts from reference TRBV5-4 and TRBJ2-1): ETGVTQSPTHLIKTRGQQVTLRCSSQSGHNTVSWYQQALGQGPQFIFQYYREEENGRGNFPPRFSGLQFPNYSSELNVNALELDDSALYLCASLDQTSNEQFFGPGTRLTVL.

The chain links TRBV11-2 to TRBJ2-7; D may be TRBD1 or TRBD2 (6 bases each). There are 14 residues in the CDR3. CDR1 is SGHAT, CDR2 FQNNGV, per germline. V shed 5 bases and J shed 1 base, with 12 bases lying between them. The CDR3 region is CASSPGAGSYEQYF. The CDR3 nucleotides are TGTGCCAGCAGCCCGGGGGCAGGGTCCTACGAGCAGTACTTC.

The chain recombines TRBV19 with TRBJ1-1; 10 nucleotides align to TRBD1. V trimming: 2 bases; J trimming: 0 bases; junction bases outside the gene matches: 3. Germline CDR1 reads LNHDA; CDR2 reads SQIVND (reference sequence). There are 16 residues in the CDR3. The CDR3 DNA reads as TGTGCCAGTAGTATAAGACAGGGGGCGTTGAACACTGAAGCTTTCTTT. As protein: CASSIRQGALNTEAFF.

CDR3 nucleotide sequence: TGTGCCAGCAGCCCAGATCCTAGCGGGGGGGCCTTAGATACGCAGTATTTT. Translating it yields CASSPDPSGGALDTQYF. The chain has TRBV5-4 and TRBJ2-3; TRBD2 aligns across 12 bases. The germline V gene encodes CDR1 SGHNT and CDR2 YYREEE (reference sequence). This CDR3 region has 17 residues. V gave up 4 bases and J gave up 5 bases; unmatched junction bases: 11.

The chain carries TRBV11-2 and TRBJ1-3; TRBD1 aligns across 11 bases. The germline CDR1 and CDR2 sequences are SGHAT and FQNNGV. The CDR3 runs 17 residues. With 5 bases clipped from V and 0 bases from J, the junction kept 6 bases outside the gene matches. The CDR3 reads CASSVGTGGHSGNTIYF. DNA of the CDR3: TGTGCCAGCAGCGTGGGGACAGGGGGACACTCTGGAAACACCATATATTTT.

V and J are TRBV14 and TRBJ2-5; D is perhaps TRBD1 (6 bases). The CDR3 covers 16 residues. V gave up 1 base and J gave up 4 bases, with 16 bases separating them. Per germline, CDR1 SGHDN and CDR2 FVKESK. CDR3 sequence: CASSQVKRTARETQYF. The CDR3 nucleotides are TGTGCCAGCAGCCAAGTAAAAAGGACAGCGAGAGAGACCCAGTACTTC.

The chain recombines TRBV13 with TRBJ2-1, with 10 bases aligning to TRBD1. Germline loops: CDR1 PRHDT, CDR2 FYEKMQ (reference sequence). With V trimmed by 2 bases and J by 0 bases, 10 bases remained unmatched. The CDR3 spans 19 residues. CDR3 amino acids: CASSLNRDRGSGSYNEQFF. DNA for the CDR3: TGTGCCAGCAGCTTAAACCGGGACAGGGGATCCGGCTCCTACAATGAGCAGTTCTTC.

The rearrangement uses TRBV29-1 and TRBJ2-3, with 8 nucleotides matching TRBD1. The ends lost 5 bases at V and 2 bases at J; junction bases unmatched: 3. Germline V gene lookup returns CDR1 SQVTM and CDR2 ANQGSEA. This CDR3 region has 13 residues. CDR3 region: CSVHRGITDTQYF. As DNA, the CDR3 is TGCAGCGTTCACAGGGGGATCACAGATACGCAGTATTTT.

The J gene is TRBJ1-1, the V gene TRBV6-5, with a tentative D call TRBD1 (5 bases). This CDR3 is 13 amino acids long. The germline gives CDR1 MNHEY, CDR2 SVGAGI. The V gene lost 5 bases and the J gene lost 4 bases, with 11 bases spanning the gap. The CDR3 DNA sequence: TGTGCCAGCAGTCCGGGGCAGGGCACTGAAGCTTTCTTT. This encodes CASSPGQGTEAFF.

The chain links TRBV5-6 to TRBJ1-2; D gene unclear. V shed 0 bases and J shed 0 bases, with 6 bases lying between them. This CDR3 has 14 amino acids. Per germline, CDR1 SGHDT and CDR2 YYEEEE. The CDR3 nucleotides read TGTGCCAGCAGCTTGGAAGGGTCTAACTATGGCTACACCTTC. Its translation: CASSLEGSNYGYTF.

This chain's CDR3 is CASSLPRTGGYEQYF. The DNA for the CDR3 is TGCGCCAGCAGCTTGCCGCGGACAGGGGGCTACGAGCAGTACTTC. This chain joins TRBV5-1 and TRBJ2-7, with 10 bases matching TRBD1. The CDR3 has 15 residues. V lost 1 base to trimming and J lost 3 bases; unmatched junction nucleotides: 4. Germline values: CDR1 SGHRS, CDR2 YFSETQ.